This T cell receptor (beta chain) was sequenced in a study of T cell responses to AZD1222 COVID-19 vaccine. There are 17 residues in the CDR3. CDR1 is SGDLS and CDR2 is YYNGEE in the germline V gene. The V end was cut by 3 bases, the J end by 5 bases, with 18 bases between. Findings of the study overall: Of spike-specific TCRs, nearly half reportedly target regions left unmutated in variants. Vaccination with two AZD1222 doses was followed by a rise in Spike-specific TCR breadth and depth. Repertoires in all cases were sampled only once the peak T cell response had passed.

About this clone: Its cognate antigen is unknown.

The table came from immunoSEQ multiplex PCR; TCRdb's copy has only in-frame clones and leaves some out. Counted here are 140,000 to 150,000 clones, around 90% occurring once; the ten biggest clones make up 1.1% to 1.5%. The chain has TRBV9 and TRBJ1-6; a weak D match, TRBD1 (6 bases). The starting material was peripheral blood, obtained on day 0 of AZD1222 vaccination. The sequence derives from an adult in good health. The CDR3, as DNA: TGTGCCAGCAGCGCGTACCGGGACATGGTTGATAATTCACCCCTCCACTTT. Amino acids: CASSAYRDMVDNSPLHF.